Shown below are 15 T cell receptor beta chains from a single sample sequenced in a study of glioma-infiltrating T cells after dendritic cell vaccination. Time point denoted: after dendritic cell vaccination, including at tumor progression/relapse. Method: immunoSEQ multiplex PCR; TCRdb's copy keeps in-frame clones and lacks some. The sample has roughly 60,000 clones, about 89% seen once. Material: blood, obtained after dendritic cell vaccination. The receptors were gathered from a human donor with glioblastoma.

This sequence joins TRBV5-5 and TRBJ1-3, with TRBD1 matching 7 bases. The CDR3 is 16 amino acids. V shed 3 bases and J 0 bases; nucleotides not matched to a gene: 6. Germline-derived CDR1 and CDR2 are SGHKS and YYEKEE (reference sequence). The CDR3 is CASSSGTVYSGNTIYF. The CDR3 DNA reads TGTGCCAGCAGCTCCGGGACAGTTTACTCTGGAAACACCATATATTTT.

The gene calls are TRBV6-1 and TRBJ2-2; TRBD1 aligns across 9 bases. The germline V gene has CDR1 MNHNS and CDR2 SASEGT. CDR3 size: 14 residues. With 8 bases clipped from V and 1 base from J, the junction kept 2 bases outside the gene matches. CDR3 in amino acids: CASGQGMNTGELFF. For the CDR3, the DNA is TGTGCCAGCGGACAGGGGATGAACACCGGGGAGCTGTTTTTT.

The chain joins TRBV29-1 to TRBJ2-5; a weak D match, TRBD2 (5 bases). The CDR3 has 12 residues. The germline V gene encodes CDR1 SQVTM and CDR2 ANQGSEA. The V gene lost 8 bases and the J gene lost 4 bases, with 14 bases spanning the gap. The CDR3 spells CSYWAGGETQYF. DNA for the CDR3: TGCAGCTATTGGGCAGGAGGAGAGACCCAGTACTTC. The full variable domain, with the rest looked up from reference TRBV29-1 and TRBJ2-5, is SAVISQKPSRDICQRGTSLTIQCQVDSQVTMMFWYRQQPGQSLTLIATANQGSEATYESGFVIDKFPISRPNLTFSTLTVSNMSPEDSSIYLCSYWAGGETQYFGPGTRLLVL.

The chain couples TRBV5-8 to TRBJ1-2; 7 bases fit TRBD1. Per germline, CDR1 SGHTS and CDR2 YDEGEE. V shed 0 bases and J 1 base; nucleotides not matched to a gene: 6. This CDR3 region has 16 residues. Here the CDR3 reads CASSLVSQGINYGYTF. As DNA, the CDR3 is TGTGCCAGCAGCTTGGTTTCACAGGGGATTAACTATGGCTACACCTTC.

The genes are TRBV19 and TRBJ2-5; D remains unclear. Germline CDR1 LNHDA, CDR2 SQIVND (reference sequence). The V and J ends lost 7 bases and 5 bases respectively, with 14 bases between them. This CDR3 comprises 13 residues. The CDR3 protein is CASTVRRGETQYF. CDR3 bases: TGTGCCAGTACGGTGCGTCGAGGTGAGACCCAGTACTTC. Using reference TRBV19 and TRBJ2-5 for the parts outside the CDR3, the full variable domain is DGGITQSPKYLFRKEGQNVTLSCEQNLNHDAMYWYRQDPGQGLRLIYYSQIVNDFQKGDIAEGYSVSREKKESFPLTVTSAQKNPTAFYLCASTVRRGETQYFGPGTRLLVL.

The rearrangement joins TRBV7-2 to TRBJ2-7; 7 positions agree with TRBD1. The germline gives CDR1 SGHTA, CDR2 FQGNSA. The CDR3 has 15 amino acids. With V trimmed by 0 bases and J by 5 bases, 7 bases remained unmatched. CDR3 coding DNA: TGTGCCAGCAGCTTAGCGCCGACAGGGCCCCACGAGCAGTACTTC. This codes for CASSLAPTGPHEQYF.

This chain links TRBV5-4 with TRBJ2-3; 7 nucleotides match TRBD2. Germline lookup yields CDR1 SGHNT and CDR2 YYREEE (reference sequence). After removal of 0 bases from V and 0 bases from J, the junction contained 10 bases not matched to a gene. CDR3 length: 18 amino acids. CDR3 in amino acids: CASSLDSSGIPSTDTQYF. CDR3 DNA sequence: TGTGCCAGCAGCTTGGACTCTAGCGGAATACCTAGCACAGATACGCAGTATTTT.

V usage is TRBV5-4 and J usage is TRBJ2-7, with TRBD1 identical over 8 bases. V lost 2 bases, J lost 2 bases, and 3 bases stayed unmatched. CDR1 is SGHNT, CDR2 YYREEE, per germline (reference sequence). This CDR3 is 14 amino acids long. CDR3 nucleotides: TGTGCCAGCAGCTTCGGACAGGGTCCCTACGAGCAGTACTTC. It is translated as CASSFGQGPYEQYF.

The CDR3 DNA sequence: TGTGCCTGGAGGGGGGGATTCGGGTTCTACAATGAGCAGTTCTTC. Its translation is CAWRGGFGFYNEQFF. V and J are TRBV30 and TRBJ2-1, with a possible D match to TRBD2 (6 bases). Looked up from germline, CDR1 is GTSNPN and CDR2 is SVGIG (reference sequence). This CDR3 has 15 residues. The V and J ends lost 3 bases and 3 bases respectively, with 15 bases between them. Full variable domain (missing parts from reference TRBV30 and TRBJ2-1): SQTIHQWPATLVQPVGSPLSLECTVEGTSNPNLYWYRQAAGRGLQLLFYSVGIGQISSEVPQNLSASRPQDRQFILSSKKLLLSDSGFYLCAWRGGFGFYNEQFFGPGTRLTVL.

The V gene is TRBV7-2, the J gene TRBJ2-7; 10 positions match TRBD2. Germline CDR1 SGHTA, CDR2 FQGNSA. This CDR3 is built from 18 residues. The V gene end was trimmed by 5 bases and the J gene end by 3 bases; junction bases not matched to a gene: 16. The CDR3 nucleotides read TGTGCCAGCAGCCCGCGGGCGTCGGGAGCGGGGGGGTACTACGAGCAGTACTTC. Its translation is CASSPRASGAGGYYEQYF.

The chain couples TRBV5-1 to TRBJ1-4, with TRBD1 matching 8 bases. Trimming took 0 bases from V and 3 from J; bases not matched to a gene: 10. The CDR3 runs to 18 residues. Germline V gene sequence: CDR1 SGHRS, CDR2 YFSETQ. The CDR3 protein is CASSLAARGQAANEKLFF. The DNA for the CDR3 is TGCGCCAGCAGCTTGGCTGCCAGGGGGCAGGCGGCTAATGAAAAACTGTTTTTT.

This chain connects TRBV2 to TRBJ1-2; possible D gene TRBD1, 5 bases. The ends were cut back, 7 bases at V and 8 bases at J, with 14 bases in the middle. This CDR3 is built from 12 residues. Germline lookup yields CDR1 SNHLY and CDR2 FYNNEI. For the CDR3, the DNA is TGTGCCAGCACCCCCAGGGAGGGGGGCTACACCTTC. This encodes CASTPREGGYTF.

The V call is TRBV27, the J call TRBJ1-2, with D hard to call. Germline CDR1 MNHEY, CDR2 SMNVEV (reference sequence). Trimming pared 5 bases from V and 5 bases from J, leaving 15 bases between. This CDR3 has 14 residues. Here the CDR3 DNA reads TGTGCCAGCAGTGACTTGCGAGGTTGGTATGGCTACACCTTC. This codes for CASSDLRGWYGYTF.

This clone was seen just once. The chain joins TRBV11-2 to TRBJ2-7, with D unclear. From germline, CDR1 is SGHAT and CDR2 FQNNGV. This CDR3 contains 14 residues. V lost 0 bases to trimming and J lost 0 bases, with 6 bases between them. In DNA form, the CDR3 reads TGTGCCAGCAGCTTAGAACCCAGCTCCTACGAGCAGTACTTC. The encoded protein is CASSLEPSSYEQYF.

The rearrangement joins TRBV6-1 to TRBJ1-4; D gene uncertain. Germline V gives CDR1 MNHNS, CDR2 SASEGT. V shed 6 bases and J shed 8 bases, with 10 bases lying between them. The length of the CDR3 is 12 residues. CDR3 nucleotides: TGTGCCAGCAGCCTGGAGCAGGAAAAACTGTTTTTT. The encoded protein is CASSLEQEKLFF.